Shown below are 21 T cell receptor beta chains from a single sample sequenced in a study of T cells in Graves' hyperthyroidism and ophthalmopathy. Authors of the study amplified TCR beta CDR3 regions from RNA transcripts. A first-round RT-PCR of the TCR CDR3 used the HTBI primer set. TCRdb re-called the multiplex PCR reads through MiXCR, storing one row per CDR3 protein. The table shows roughly 420,000 distinct CDR3 sequences, with approximately 14% occurring only once. The material sequenced was blood. Receptors were obtained from a woman aged 18-35 years with Graves' hyperthyroidism.

This clonotype has more than one count but fewer than ten. V is TRBV6-1 and J is TRBJ2-7; D remains ambiguous. V was pared by 5 bases and J by 4 bases, with 12 bases between. Germline CDR1 reads MNHNS; CDR2 reads SASEGT. The CDR3 extends over 13 amino acids. CDR3 sequence (DNA): TGTGCCAGCAGTCAGTGGAAGGGATACGAGCAGTACTTC. It translates to CASSQWKGYEQYF.

The rearrangement uses TRBV11-3 and TRBJ1-6; TRBD1 matches at 7 bases. With 4 bases clipped from V and 14 bases from J, the junction kept 5 bases outside the gene matches. The CDR3 runs to 12 residues. CDR1 and CDR2 (germline): SGHNT, YENEEA. The CDR3 here is CASSSGTASLHF. The CDR3 DNA is TGTGCCAGCAGCTCCGGGACAGCTTCCCTCCACTTT.

This clonotype showed up many times. The chain combines TRBV27 with TRBJ2-7; the D gene could be TRBD1 or TRBD2 (5 bases each). The CDR3 consists of 14 residues. The V gene lost 5 bases and the J gene lost 6 bases, with 17 bases spanning the gap. CDR1 and CDR2 (germline): MNHEY, SMNVEV (reference sequence). CDR3 sequence (DNA): TGTGCCAGCAGTGAGGGACGACCCCCGGGCGAGCAGTACTTC. Protein sequence: CASSEGRPPGEQYF.

This clonotype was seen ten or more times. The DNA of the CDR3 is TGTGCCAGCCAGGGACTGAACACTGAAGCTTTCTTT. Its translation: CASQGLNTEAFF. The V gene is TRBV6-1, the J gene TRBJ1-1; the D gene is possibly TRBD1 (5 bases). Germline V gene data show CDR1 as MNHNS and CDR2 as SASEGT. With 8 bases removed from V and 0 bases from J, the gap between germline ends came to 7 bases. The CDR3 has 12 amino acids.

This clonotype was seen many times. This chain's CDR3 is CASSLRGTTTYNEQFF. As DNA, the CDR3 is TGTGCCAGCAGCTTAAGGGGGACCACCACCTACAATGAGCAGTTCTTC. The rearrangement uses TRBV7-3 and TRBJ2-1; possibly TRBD1 or TRBD2 for D (5 bases each). The V and J ends lost 1 base and 2 bases respectively, with 12 bases between them. This CDR3 region has 16 residues. The germline gives CDR1 SGHTA, CDR2 FQGTGA.

The chain combines TRBV3-1 with TRBJ2-5; D unresolved. Germline V gene sequence: CDR1 LGHDT, CDR2 YNNKEL (reference sequence). This CDR3 is built from 12 residues. The V and J ends lost 1 base and 4 bases respectively, with 4 bases between them. CDR3: CASSQGAETQYF. CDR3 coding DNA: TGTGCCAGCAGCCAAGGGGCAGAGACCCAGTACTTC.

The genes are TRBV5-1 and TRBJ2-7; D gene uncertain. The V and J ends lost 7 bases and 5 bases respectively, with 4 bases between them. The germline V gene has CDR1 SGHRS and CDR2 YFSETQ. CDR3 size: 9 residues. CDR3 sequence: CASAHEQYF. The DNA for the CDR3 is TGCGCCAGCGCCCACGAGCAGTACTTC.

CDR3 region: CASSLGQGARNSPLHF. CDR3 DNA sequence: TGTGCCAGCAGCTTGGGACAGGGGGCGAGAAATTCACCCCTCCACTTT. The chain joins TRBV5-6 to TRBJ1-6, with TRBD1 identical over 10 bases. The CDR3 has 16 amino acids. Germline V gives CDR1 SGHDT, CDR2 YYEEEE. The ends lost 0 bases at V and 7 bases at J; junction bases unmatched: 4.

This chain connects TRBV5-5 to TRBJ2-3; tentative D call: TRBD2 (5 bases). V was clipped by 2 bases and J by 5 bases, with 12 bases between them. The CDR3 length is 14 residues. Germline V gene data show CDR1 as SGHKS and CDR2 as YYEKEE (reference sequence). The DNA of the CDR3 is TGTGCCAGCAGCTTCGGGGATGGGAAAGATACGCAGTATTTT. Amino acids: CASSFGDGKDTQYF.

The table lists this clonotype with many counts. The chain uses TRBV11-2 and TRBJ2-5; the D gene is possibly TRBD2 (6 bases). Germline V gives CDR1 SGHAT, CDR2 FQNNGV. V lost 1 base, J lost 7 bases, and 10 bases lay in between. The CDR3 is 13 amino acids. CDR3 coding DNA: TGTGCCAGCAGCTTAGGGACTATGAGGACCCAGTACTTC. Amino acids: CASSLGTMRTQYF.

The sample holds many counts of this clonotype. The chain couples TRBV6-1 to TRBJ2-2; possibly TRBD2 for D (6 bases). Germline CDR1 is MNHNS and CDR2 is SASEGT. The CDR3 covers 15 residues. Trimming took 8 bases from V and 2 from J, leaving 15 bases between them. In DNA, the CDR3 is TGTGCCAGCCGCCGCTGGGGGACTAACACCGGGGAGCTGTTTTTT. Residues: CASRRWGTNTGELFF.

This clonotype was seen repeatedly, ten times or more. The gene calls are TRBV2 and TRBJ2-3; weak D call: TRBD2 (6 bases). V lost 8 bases and J 1 base, leaving 22 bases between the germline ends. Germline V gene lookup returns CDR1 SNHLY and CDR2 FYNNEI. There are 17 residues in the CDR3. The CDR3 loop reads CASRSFPGTGGTDTQYF. The DNA for the CDR3 is TGTGCCAGCCGATCATTTCCCGGGACTGGGGGCACAGATACGCAGTATTTT.

Ten or more counts support this clonotype. This chain links TRBV12-3 or TRBV12-4 with TRBJ2-1, with 8 nucleotides matching TRBD1. Trimming cost V 7 bases and J 5 bases; bases outside gene matches: 10. The CDR3 is 15 amino acids. CDR3 in DNA: TGTGCCAGCACCCCGGGCAGGGGGCCAAACAATGAGCAGTTCTTC. Translated: CASTPGRGPNNEQFF.

This clonotype came up many times. The V call is TRBV11-2, the J call TRBJ1-6; the match to TRBD1 covers 10 bases. This CDR3 contains 14 residues. The V gene's germline CDR1 is SGHAT and CDR2 FQNNGV. The trim removed 7 bases at V and 10 bases at J, leaving 7 bases unmatched. CDR3 DNA: TGTGCCAGCAAGCCCGGGACAGGGGTCTCACCCCTCCACTTT. This sequence encodes CASKPGTGVSPLHF.

This clonotype was picked up a small number of times. The chain joins TRBV4-2 to TRBJ2-7, with 11 positions matching TRBD1. This CDR3 has 16 residues. CDR1 is LGHNA and CDR2 is YNFKEQ in the germline V gene. V shed 0 bases, J shed 3 bases, and the junction held 4 bases outside the gene matches. CDR3 nucleotides: TGTGCCAGCAGCCAAGATGGGACAGGGGGGCTCTACGAGCAGTACTTC. Its translation: CASSQDGTGGLYEQYF.

This clonotype was observed at least ten times. The chain couples TRBV7-8 to TRBJ1-1; the D is unclear. V was cut by 1 base and J by 2 bases, with 14 bases left in between. Germline V gene sequence: CDR1 SGHVS, CDR2 FQNEAQ. CDR3 length: 16 amino acids. This CDR3 is CASSLVGSSFNTEAFF. DNA for the CDR3: TGTGCCAGCAGCTTAGTAGGGAGTTCTTTTAACACTGAAGCTTTCTTT.

The table lists this clonotype with a few counts. V usage is TRBV19 and J usage is TRBJ2-7, with 7 bases matching TRBD1. Germline CDR1 reads LNHDA; CDR2 reads SQIVND (reference sequence). The V segment lost 4 bases and the J segment 0 bases; nucleotides outside the gene matches: 9. The CDR3 covers 16 residues. CDR3 region: CASSTLRGSASYEQYF. The CDR3 DNA is TGTGCCAGTAGTACCCTCAGGGGGTCGGCCTCCTACGAGCAGTACTTC.

This clonotype was observed many times. The CDR3 reads CASSWTSGGAYEQYF. The CDR3 coding sequence is TGTGCCAGCAGCTGGACTAGCGGGGGGGCTTACGAGCAGTACTTC. The chain recombines TRBV11-2 with TRBJ2-7; 15 bases map to TRBD2. This CDR3 region has 15 residues. CDR1 is SGHAT and CDR2 is FQNNGV in the germline V gene. Germline trimming cut 4 bases from V and 4 bases from J; bases unmatched to any gene: 2.

The sample holds many counts of this clonotype. The V call is TRBV20-1, the J call TRBJ2-7; D gene ambiguous. The CDR3 totals 12 residues. The V gene lost 1 base and the J gene lost 6 bases, with 10 bases spanning the gap. CDR1 is DFQATT, CDR2 SNEGSKA, per germline (reference sequence). The CDR3 loop is CSARGISTEQYF. CDR3 nucleotides: TGCAGTGCTAGAGGGATTTCTACCGAGCAGTACTTC.

In its sample, this clonotype was seen many times. The V gene is TRBV2, the J gene TRBJ2-7, with TRBD2 matching over 8 bases. The germline gives CDR1 SNHLY, CDR2 FYNNEI. This CDR3 is 14 amino acids long. Trimming took 3 bases from V and 1 from J; bases not matched to a gene: 2. The CDR3 sequence: CASSELAGSYEQYF. CDR3 bases: TGTGCCAGCAGTGAGTTAGCGGGGTCCTACGAGCAGTACTTC.

The DNA for the CDR3 is TGTGCCACCAGTACCGACAGAAACTATGGCTACACCTTC. Its translation is CATSTDRNYGYTF. The chain links TRBV24-1 to TRBJ1-2; tentative D call: TRBD1 (5 bases). V lost 6 bases, J lost 2 bases, and 9 bases lay in between. The CDR3 spans 13 residues. The germline gives CDR1 KGHDR, CDR2 SFDVKD.